Many counts were recorded for the clone carrying this T cell receptor beta chain. The target antigen is unknown. Noted time point: longitudinal time-point 1 (baseline). It was from 2 million PBMCs stored at -80 C that the unsorted libraries were obtained. MiXCR, applied by TCRdb to the 5' RACE reads, yields one record per CDR3 protein. Of some 68,000 distinct CDR3 sequences in the sample, approximately 15% were seen once. This sample is drawn from a study of neurological immune-mediated disorders. Study results and limitations: HTLV-1-associated myelopathy displayed the greatest TCR clonal expansion, and multiple sclerosis exhibited the smallest, lower than that of healthy controls.

This CDR3 spans 14 amino acids. Trimming left V 5 bases short and J 5 bases short, with 14 bases between. CDR1 is MNHNS and CDR2 is SASEGT in the germline V gene. The chain uses TRBV6-1 and TRBJ2-3; D is undetermined. The sample comprised PBMCs. The TCR comes from a female donor with HTLV-1-associated myelopathy (HAM/TSP). CDR3: CASSSQTGGDTQYF. The DNA of the CDR3 is TGTGCCAGCAGTTCTCAGACGGGTGGAGATACGCAGTATTTT.